What follows are 32 T cell receptor beta chains derived from one specimen sequenced in a study of blood T cells in healthy people across ages. A second PCR, run for roughly 7 to 12 cycles, used a sample-barcoded 5' primer plus a J-beta primer mix. MiXCR was run by TCRdb on the 5' RACE reads, yielding one entry per CDR3 protein. Altogether over a million distinct CDR3 sequences are present, under 55% being singletons, with the ten largest covering under 20%. The sequenced material came from blood. The receptor set was obtained from an older woman in good health.

The CDR3 here is CASSQGGLARMGETQYF. The CDR3 DNA reads as TGTGCCAGCAGCCAGGGGGGACTAGCTCGGATGGGGGAGACCCAGTACTTC. The chain carries TRBV7-9 and TRBJ2-5; 9 bases map to TRBD2. CDR1 is SEHNR, CDR2 FQNEAQ, per germline (reference sequence). Trimming took 5 bases from V and 5 from J; bases not matched to a gene: 15. The CDR3 consists of 17 residues.

This chain joins TRBV12-3 or TRBV12-4 and TRBJ2-3; the D gene is possibly TRBD2 (6 bases). Trimming removed 7 bases at V and 8 bases at J, with 19 bases between. The CDR3 spans 14 residues. Here the CDR3 DNA reads TGTGCCAGCACCATTGGAGTTGGAGGGGCTACGCAGTATTTT. Amino acids: CASTIGVGGATQYF.

This chain joins TRBV20-1 and TRBJ2-5, with 10 bases aligning to TRBD2. Germline CDR1 and CDR2: DFQATT and SNEGSKA (reference sequence). Trimming removed 0 bases from V and 3 bases from J; junction bases left unmatched: 10. The CDR3 runs 17 residues. CDR3 sequence reads: CSARDQSSGRAKETQYF. CDR3 DNA sequence: TGCAGTGCTAGAGATCAGTCGAGCGGGAGGGCCAAAGAGACCCAGTACTTC.

This rearrangement joins TRBV6-5 to TRBJ2-3; TRBD2 matches at 11 bases. After removal of 2 bases from V and 0 bases from J, the junction contained 10 bases not matched to a gene. Germline-derived CDR1 and CDR2 are MNHEY and SVGAGI. This CDR3 has 19 amino acids. For the CDR3, the DNA is TGTGCCAGCAGTTACGGGGGGGGACTAGCGGAAGATAGCACAGATACGCAGTATTTT. Amino acids: CASSYGGGLAEDSTDTQYF.

Regarding this clonotype: A junction end diverges from the germline sequence, so it may reflect a read error. CDR3 residues: CASSSLAASSYKEQFF. The DNA for the CDR3 is TGTGCCAGCAGTTCTTTAGCGGCAAGCTCCTACAAGGAGCAGTTCTTC. The chain uses TRBV28 and TRBJ2-1; perhaps TRBD2 as D (6 bases). The CDR3 spans 16 residues. In germline, CDR1 is MDHEN, CDR2 SYDVKM.

The chain couples TRBV10-1 to TRBJ2-3; 10 bases fit TRBD2. CDR1 and CDR2 from the germline V gene are WNHNN and SYGVQD (reference sequence). The CDR3 is 15 residues long. With 6 bases clipped from V and 3 bases from J, the junction kept 6 bases outside the gene matches. CDR3 DNA sequence: TGCGCCAGCAGCGAGAGCGGGAGGGGTACAGATACGCAGTATTTT. It yields the protein CASSESGRGTDTQYF.

The chain carries TRBV6-1 and TRBJ2-6; no firm D call. Germline-derived CDR1 and CDR2 are MNHNS and SASEGT. This CDR3 has 19 residues. Trimming removed 6 bases at V and 0 bases at J, with 21 bases between. The CDR3 nucleotides read TGTGCCAGCAGCGACGGGTGGGTCACCGGTTCCTCTGGGGCCAACGTCCTGACTTTC. Translated: CASSDGWVTGSSGANVLTF.

J is TRBJ1-2 and V is TRBV11-2, with D possibly TRBD1 on 5 matching bases. V lost 5 bases and J lost 4, with 11 bases in between. The CDR3 is made up of 13 amino acids. CDR1 is SGHAT, CDR2 FQNNGV, per germline. The CDR3 nucleotides are TGTGCCAGCAGCGCCGCCGGGGCCTATGGCTACACCTTC. Encoded protein: CASSAAGAYGYTF.

This clonotype was seen more than once but under ten times. The rearrangement joins TRBV27 to TRBJ2-7, with D uncertain. V was cut by 5 bases and J by 6 bases, with 11 bases left in between. Germline CDR1 reads MNHEY; CDR2 reads SMNVEV (reference sequence). The CDR3 has 12 residues. CDR3 bases: TGTGCCAGCAGTCCCCGCTACGGCGAGCAGTACTTC. Its protein product is CASSPRYGEQYF.

This clonotype appeared many times. This sequence joins TRBV12-3 or TRBV12-4 and TRBJ2-3; no definite D call. This CDR3 has 11 residues. Trimming left V 2 bases short and J 6 bases short, with 3 bases between. The CDR3 DNA reads TGTGCCAGCAGTTTATTGGATACGCAGTATTTT. Translating gives CASSLLDTQYF.

In its sample, this clonotype was seen a few times. The rearrangement links TRBV21-1 to TRBJ2-3; whether TRBD2, the table's D call, matches the DNA was not checked. TRBV21-1 is a recognized pseudogene. The CDR3 is 16 amino acids. The CDR3 DNA reads as TGTGCCAGCAGCCCACTAGCGGGGGCTAGCACAGATACGCAGTATTTT. Its translation: CASSPLAGASTDTQYF.

The V and J genes are TRBV27 and TRBJ2-5; the match to TRBD1 covers 9 bases. Germline V gives CDR1 MNHEY, CDR2 SMNVEV (reference sequence). The CDR3 is 15 residues long. The V segment lost 2 bases and the J segment 11 bases; nucleotides outside the gene matches: 12. CDR3 loop: CASSLPGQGHNEQYF. The CDR3 DNA is TGTGCCAGCAGTTTACCGGGACAGGGACACAATGAGCAGTACTTC.

This clonotype has just a few counts. V and J are TRBV5-1 and TRBJ2-3; 13 nucleotides align to TRBD2. J was trimmed by 5 bases and V by 4 bases; bases with no gene match: 13. The CDR3 totals 18 residues. Germline CDR1 and CDR2: SGHRS and YFSETQ. Here the CDR3 DNA reads TGCGCCAGCAGCCCCGGGACTAGCGGGATCCCCATTGGAGATACGCAGTATTTT. Protein sequence: CASSPGTSGIPIGDTQYF.

The CDR3: CASSRAHHEQFF. In DNA, the CDR3 is TGCGCCAGCAGCCGGGCCCATCACGAGCAGTTCTTC. This chain joins TRBV5-1 and TRBJ2-1; D remains ambiguous. The CDR3 length is 12 residues. Germline V gene sequence: CDR1 SGHRS, CDR2 YFSETQ. Trimming left V 4 bases short and J 10 bases short, with 12 bases between.

The chain carries TRBV7-8 and TRBJ2-5; D perhaps matches TRBD1 (6 bases). Germline V gene data show CDR1 as SGHVS and CDR2 as FQNEAQ. The CDR3 has 16 residues. With 0 bases removed from V and 3 bases from J, the gap between germline ends came to 14 bases. The CDR3 protein is CASSLASGDIEETQYF. CDR3 nucleotides: TGTGCCAGCAGCTTAGCGTCAGGGGATATAGAAGAGACCCAGTACTTC.

The J gene is TRBJ2-2, the V gene TRBV6-2 or TRBV6-3; no clear D gene. The germline V gene has CDR1 MNHEY and CDR2 SVGEGT. Trimming pared 8 bases from V and 1 base from J, leaving 11 bases between. The CDR3 covers 14 residues. In DNA form, the CDR3 reads TGTGCCAGCGCCGAAGCAGGGAACACCGGGGAGCTGTTTTTT. Its protein product is CASAEAGNTGELFF.

This clonotype was recorded a few times. V usage is TRBV30 and J usage is TRBJ2-4; no firm D call. Germline values: CDR1 GTSNPN, CDR2 SVGIG (reference sequence). V was trimmed by 2 bases and J by 6 bases, leaving 17 bases between them. The CDR3 runs to 15 residues. CDR3 protein: CAWSPFVRPGNIQYF. As DNA, the CDR3 is TGTGCCTGGAGTCCCTTCGTGCGACCGGGAAACATTCAGTACTTC.

This clonotype has at least ten counts. V and J are TRBV4-2 and TRBJ1-6; 11 nucleotides agree with TRBD1. The junction had 6 bases not matched to a gene; V was cut back by 4 bases and J by 4 bases. Germline-derived CDR1 and CDR2 are LGHNA and YNFKEQ. The CDR3 is 17 amino acids. The CDR3, as DNA: TGTGCCAGCAGCCCAGGAGGACAGGGGGCGTATAATTCACCCCTCCACTTT. It is translated as CASSPGGQGAYNSPLHF.

The rearrangement links TRBV28 to TRBJ1-2; tentative D call: TRBD1 (5 bases). Germline values: CDR1 MDHEN, CDR2 SYDVKM. This CDR3 is 15 amino acids long. V lost 3 bases to trimming and J lost 6 bases, with 17 bases between them. CDR3 in DNA: TGTGCCAGCAGTTTCTTACTAGGGACGGCGAATGGCTACACCTTC. Translated, it gives CASSFLLGTANGYTF.

The V call is TRBV11-2, the J call TRBJ1-2; TRBD1 matches 7 bases. V was pared by 5 bases and J by 3 bases, with 6 bases of the junction left unmatched. CDR1 and CDR2 from the germline V gene are SGHAT and FQNNGV. The CDR3 is 14 residues long. CDR3 nucleotides: TGTGCCAGCAGCCCCGAAGGGGGCTACTATGGCTACACCTTC. Translation gives CASSPEGGYYGYTF.

The chain links TRBV5-1 to TRBJ2-3; 13 bases match TRBD2. V gave up 3 bases and J gave up 3 bases; unmatched junction bases: 13. Germline V gene data show CDR1 as SGHRS and CDR2 as YFSETQ. There are 19 residues in the CDR3. The CDR3 DNA follows: TGCGCCAGCAGCTGGACGGGACTAGCGGGAATCCGCTCTACAGATACGCAGTATTTT. Its translation: CASSWTGLAGIRSTDTQYF.

There are a few counts of this clonotype. The chain combines TRBV7-9 with TRBJ1-2; 9 bases are shared with TRBD1. After removal of 4 bases from V and 6 bases from J, the junction contained 3 bases not matched to a gene. This CDR3 has 13 residues. Germline CDR1 and CDR2: SEHNR and FQNEAQ (reference sequence). The CDR3 protein is CASSSWDRDGYTF. The CDR3 DNA reads as TGTGCCAGCAGCTCTTGGGACAGGGATGGCTACACCTTC.

The chain employs TRBV20-1 and TRBJ2-1; TRBD1 is a possible D gene (6 bases). With 6 bases removed from V and 12 bases from J, the gap between germline ends came to 12 bases. Looked up from germline, CDR1 is DFQATT and CDR2 is SNEGSKA (reference sequence). CDR3 size: 10 residues. The CDR3 protein is CSATRDTQFF. CDR3 in DNA: TGCAGTGCGACCCGGGACACGCAGTTCTTC.

V is TRBV4-1 and J is TRBJ2-7, with 7 bases aligning to TRBD1. Per germline, CDR1 MGHRA and CDR2 YSYEKL. The CDR3 runs to 14 residues. V lost 1 base and J lost 3; bases outside the gene matches: 3. DNA for the CDR3: TGCGCCAGCAGCCAAGCACAGGGGTACTACGAGCAGTACTTC. Its translation: CASSQAQGYYEQYF.

J is TRBJ2-1 and V is TRBV7-4, with D possibly matching TRBD2 (7 bases). The CDR3 covers 17 residues. Looked up from germline, CDR1 is SGHVT and CDR2 is SQSDAQ. Trimming pared 3 bases from V and 3 bases from J, leaving 18 bases between. CDR3 in amino acids: CASSFSVGGAHYNEQFF. The CDR3 DNA follows: TGTGCCAGCAGCTTTTCCGTTGGGGGGGCACACTACAATGAGCAGTTCTTC.

This clonotype was detected a few times. At one end the junction does not follow the germline gene, possibly because of a read error. The chain joins TRBV5-1 to TRBJ2-5, with D possibly TRBD2 on 5 matching bases. The DNA end is a closer match to TRBJ2-7, so the J assignment may be wrong. Per germline, CDR1 SGHRS and CDR2 YFSETQ. This CDR3 has 13 residues. CDR3 coding DNA: TGCGCCAGTAGCTTGAGTTCTCTAGCCGAGCAGTACTTC. Residues: CASSLSSLAEQYF.

This clonotype was detected a few times. The chain carries TRBV2 and TRBJ2-7; D is possibly TRBD2 (6 bases). CDR1 and CDR2 from the germline V gene are SNHLY and FYNNEI. CDR3 length: 13 residues. V was pared by 5 bases and J by 5 bases, with 13 bases between. The CDR3 coding sequence is TGTGCCAGCAGTTCTAGACTAGTGGACGAGCAGTACTTC. Encoded protein: CASSSRLVDEQYF.

V usage is TRBV7-9 and J usage is TRBJ2-4; D is ambiguous. The CDR3 length is 15 residues. Germline V gene data show CDR1 as SEHNR and CDR2 as FQNEAQ (reference sequence). Trimming left V 5 bases short and J 4 bases short, with 15 bases between. The CDR3 nucleotides read TGTGCCAGCAGCGATCCAGGCACGCTAAAAAACATTCAGTACTTC. Amino acid sequence: CASSDPGTLKNIQYF.

CDR3 nucleotides: TGCAGTGAACGAGAGCGGGGCTCCTACAATGAGCAGTTCTTC. Translating it yields CSERERGSYNEQFF. V and J are TRBV20-1 and TRBJ2-1; 7 nucleotides agree with TRBD2. CDR1 and CDR2 (germline): DFQATT, SNEGSKA (reference sequence). This CDR3 spans 14 amino acids. V dropped 7 bases and J dropped 0; count of bases not matched to a gene: 6.

The genes are TRBV10-1 and TRBJ2-3; D is perhaps TRBD2 (5 bases). The CDR3 extends over 15 amino acids. Germline V gene lookup returns CDR1 WNHNN and CDR2 SYGVQD (reference sequence). With 3 bases removed from V and 0 bases from J, the gap between germline ends came to 10 bases. CDR3 in DNA: TGCGCCAGCAGTGATACGCGCGGGAGCACAGATACGCAGTATTTT. This codes for CASSDTRGSTDTQYF.

The chain has TRBV7-2 and TRBJ2-6, with 7 bases matching TRBD1. This CDR3 spans 17 amino acids. Germline V CDR1 and CDR2: SGHTA, FQGNSA. V gave up 5 bases and J gave up 2 bases; unmatched junction bases: 9. Written as DNA, the CDR3 is TGTGCCAGCAGCCCCGACAGGGTACGGCCTGGGGCCAACGTCCTGACTTTC. Translating gives CASSPDRVRPGANVLTF.

The rearrangement joins TRBV5-1 to TRBJ1-4; TRBD1 matches 9 bases. This CDR3 is 15 amino acids long. The trim removed 4 bases at V and 5 bases at J, leaving 6 bases unmatched. The germline V gene encodes CDR1 SGHRS and CDR2 YFSETQ. The CDR3 DNA is TGCGCCAGCAGCGTGCCGGGACAGGGAAATGAAAAACTGTTTTTT. Amino acid sequence: CASSVPGQGNEKLFF.